This T cell receptor (beta chain) comes out of a study of molecular identifiers for immune sequencing clone quantification. TCRdb re-called the PCR reads through MiXCR, storing one row per CDR3 protein. The sample yields 55,000 to 75,000 distinct CDR3 sequences, approximately 17% seen once. There are many counts of this clonotype. The CDR3 spans 14 residues. V lost 4 bases to trimming and J lost 6 bases; unmatched junction nucleotides: 6. CDR1 and CDR2 from the germline V gene are LGHNA and YNFKEQ. The receptor was derived from a human donor in good health. Some libraries in this study had Jurkat cell RNA spiked in. The rearrangement links TRBV4-2 to TRBJ2-7; 10 bases map to TRBD2. Sequencing was performed on naive CD8+ T cells from blood, with Jurkat cell RNA spiked in. Sample subset: FACS-sorted CD8+CD4-CCR7+CD45RA+ naive T cells. The CDR3 coding sequence is TGTGCCAGCAGCCCGCCGGGACTAGCGACCGAGCAGTACTTC. Translating it yields CASSPPGLATEQYF.